A selection of T cell receptor beta chains follows, all from one sample in a study of cytomegalovirus exposure and HLA in healthy donors. Profiled with immunoSEQ multiplex PCR; TCRdb holds only in-frame clones, not every one. The data contain tens of thousands of clones, around four fifths of them singletons. Sequenced input: PBMCs. The receptors stem from a woman aged 18-29 years in good health and CMV-seropositive. Both conserved end residues are part of each CDR3. Each record gives: D gene, J gene, clone size, V gene, CDR3 DNA, CDR3 protein. A D gene is named only where the DNA matches it firmly. Part of the rows lack a size; the others show once, few, many or a class for expanded clones.

D gene: TRBD2
J gene: TRBJ2-1
clone size: .
V gene: TRBV18
CDR3 DNA: TGTGCCAGCTCACCACCCGGGACTAGCGGGAGGGCCGGTGAGCAGTTCTTC
CDR3 protein: CASSPPGTSGRAGEQFF

D gene: TRBD1
J gene: TRBJ2-1
clone size: .
V gene: TRBV5-1
CDR3 DNA: TGCGCCAGCAGCTTGGGGGGACAGGGGCTGAGGGAGCAGTTCTTC
CDR3 protein: CASSLGGQGLREQFF

D gene: .
J gene: TRBJ1-1
clone size: .
V gene: TRBV18
CDR3 DNA: TGTGCCAGCTCACCGGAGGGGAACACTGAAGCTTTCTTT
CDR3 protein: CASSPEGNTEAFF

D gene: .
J gene: TRBJ1-6
clone size: .
V gene: TRBV4-1
CDR3 DNA: TGCGCCAGCAGCCATCTCCGGGACTCCCAATCCTATAATTCACCCCTCCACTTT
CDR3 protein: CASSHLRDSQSYNSPLHF

D gene: TRBD2
J gene: TRBJ2-1
clone size: .
V gene: TRBV19
CDR3 DNA: TGTGCCAGTTCGGCTAGCGGGAGTTATGAGCAGTTCTTC
CDR3 protein: CASSASGSYEQFF

D gene: TRBD1
J gene: TRBJ1-2
clone size: .
V gene: TRBV15
CDR3 DNA: TGTGCCACCAGCGCCGACAGGGGAGCGGGCTACACCTTC
CDR3 protein: CATSADRGAGYTF

D gene: .
J gene: TRBJ2-7
clone size: .
V gene: TRBV29-1
CDR3 DNA: TGCAGCGTTGAAGTCTACGGGGAGCAGTACTTC
CDR3 protein: CSVEVYGEQYF

D gene: .
J gene: TRBJ1-2
clone size: .
V gene: TRBV5-1
CDR3 DNA: TGCGCCAGCAGCGGGGGGGACGGCGACTATGGCTACACCTTC
CDR3 protein: CASSGGDGDYGYTF

D gene: TRBD1
J gene: TRBJ2-5
clone size: .
V gene: TRBV10-2
CDR3 DNA: TGCGCCAGCAGTGAAGGAGGGACAGGGAGCGAAGAGACCCAGTACTTC
CDR3 protein: CASSEGGTGSEETQYF

D gene: TRBD1
J gene: TRBJ1-2
clone size: .
V gene: TRBV28
CDR3 DNA: TGTGCCAGCCGGACAGGGGGCCAGCACTATGGCTACACCTTC
CDR3 protein: CASRTGGQHYGYTF

D gene: TRBD1
J gene: TRBJ2-7
clone size: .
V gene: TRBV27
CDR3 DNA: TGTGCCAGCAGTTTTGGGACAGACTACGAGCAGTACTTC
CDR3 protein: CASSFGTDYEQYF

D gene: .
J gene: TRBJ1-5
clone size: .
V gene: TRBV5-1
CDR3 DNA: TGCGCCAGCAGCGTACACCACAATCAGCCCCAGCATTTT
CDR3 protein: CASSVHHNQPQHF

D gene: .
J gene: TRBJ2-7
clone size: once
V gene: TRBV6-5
CDR3 DNA: TGTGCCAGCAGCCAACCAACCGACAGGAGCTACGAGCAGTACTTC
CDR3 protein: CASSQPTDRSYEQYF

D gene: .
J gene: TRBJ2-6
clone size: .
V gene: TRBV5-1
CDR3 DNA: TGCGCCAGCAGCTCTAGCTCTGGGGCCAACGTCCTGACTTTC
CDR3 protein: CASSSSSGANVLTF

D gene: TRBD1
J gene: TRBJ2-1
clone size: .
V gene: TRBV6-5
CDR3 DNA: TGTGCCAGCAGTTACGGGGACAGGGTATACAATGAGCAGTTCTTC
CDR3 protein: CASSYGDRVYNEQFF